The T cell receptor (beta chain) described here comes from a study of PD-L1 blockade in urothelial cancer. Profiled with immunoSEQ multiplex PCR; TCRdb holds only in-frame clones, not every one. The profile shows fewer than 35,000 clones, roughly 76% of them singletons. This CDR3 contains 15 residues. Germline CDR1 is MNHNS and CDR2 is SASEGT. As for this clone: The junction departs from the called germline gene at one end, perhaps through a read error.

The sample was PBMCs, taken around atezolizumab (anti-PD-L1) treatment. The V call is TRBV6-1, the J call TRBJ2-7, with TRBD2 matching 8 bases. This clonotype was obtained from a man in his fifties with urothelial cancer. The DNA of the CDR3 is TGTGCCAGCAGTAAAGCGGGAGAAGGATCCTACGAGCAGTACTTC. Translating gives CASSKAGEGSYEQYF.